These 2 T cell receptor beta chains originate from one sample sequenced in a study of vaccination and CD4 T cells after COVID-19. As to time point: late sampling 161 to 241 days after vaccination in a few convalescent patients. Treatment reported: roughly 10-day PBMC culture with coronavirus spike peptide pools or control peptides (ViraFEST assay). These receptors have no identified antigens. Cultured CD4+ T cell DNA was sequenced using the Oncomine TCR Beta short-read assay. MiXCR, run by TCRdb on the PCR reads, gives a single entry per CDR3 protein. The repertoire consists of more than 15,000 distinct CDR3 sequences, with about 45% occurring once and the leading ten covering approximately 13%. Sequenced material: CD4+ T cells from blood, cultured in vitro, taken about 7 months after SARS-CoV-2 vaccination. The receptors were sampled from a human donor who had recovered from COVID-19.

The rearrangement uses TRBV6-5 and TRBJ1-2; D remains unclear. The CDR3 covers 15 residues. Looked up from germline, CDR1 is MNHEY and CDR2 is SVGAGI. The ends were cut back, 0 bases at V and 7 bases at J, with 15 bases in the middle. The CDR3 DNA reads as TGTGCCAGCAGTTACTCACCGGAATGGGCATTTGGCTACACCTTC. The encoded protein is CASSYSPEWAFGYTF.

The chain joins TRBV2 to TRBJ2-7; D assignment may be TRBD1 or TRBD2 (6 bases each). CDR1 and CDR2 from the germline V gene are SNHLY and FYNNEI. CDR3 length: 14 amino acids. Trimming cost V 3 bases and J 6 bases, with 15 bases left between them. The chain's CDR3 is CASSEVGGWGEQYF. The DNA of the CDR3 is TGTGCCAGCAGTGAGGTAGGGGGGTGGGGCGAGCAGTACTTC. Supplemented by reference TRBV2 and TRBJ2-7, the full variable domain reads EPEVTQTPSHQVTQMGQEVILRCVPISNHLYFYWYRQILGQKVEFLVSFYNNEISEKSEIFDDQFSVERPDGSNFTLKIRSTKLEDSAMYFCASSEVGGWGEQYFGPGTRLTVT.